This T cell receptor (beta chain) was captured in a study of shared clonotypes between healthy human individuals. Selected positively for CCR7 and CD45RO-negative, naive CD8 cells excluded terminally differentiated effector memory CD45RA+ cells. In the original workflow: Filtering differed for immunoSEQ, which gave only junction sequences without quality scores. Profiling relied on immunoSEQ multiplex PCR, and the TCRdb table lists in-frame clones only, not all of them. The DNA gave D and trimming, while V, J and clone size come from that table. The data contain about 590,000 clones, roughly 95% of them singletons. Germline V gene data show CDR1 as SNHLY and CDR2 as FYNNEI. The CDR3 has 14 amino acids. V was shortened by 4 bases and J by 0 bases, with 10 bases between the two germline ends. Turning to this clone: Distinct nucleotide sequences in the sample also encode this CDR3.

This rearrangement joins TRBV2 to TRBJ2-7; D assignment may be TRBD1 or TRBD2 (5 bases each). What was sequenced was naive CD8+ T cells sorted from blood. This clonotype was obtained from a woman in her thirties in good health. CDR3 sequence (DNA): TGTGCCAGCAGTGGTACAGGAGGCTCCTACGAGCAGTACTTC. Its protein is CASSGTGGSYEQYF. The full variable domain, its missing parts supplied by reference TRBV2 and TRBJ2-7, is EPEVTQTPSHQVTQMGQEVILRCVPISNHLYFYWYRQILGQKVEFLVSFYNNEISEKSEIFDDQFSVERPDGSNFTLKIRSTKLEDSAMYFCASSGTGGSYEQYFGPGTRLTVT.